This T cell receptor beta chain was captured by sequencing in a study of OX40 agonist ivuxolimab in advanced cancers. Overall study context: Partial response was recorded in three patients: one hepatocellular carcinoma and two cutaneous melanoma cases.

Turning to this clone: The antigen is undetermined.

CDR1 and CDR2 (germline): MDHEN, SYDVKM. CDR3 length: 12 residues. V was pared by 5 bases and J by 14 bases, with 5 bases of the junction left unmatched. The study, taken as a whole, reports: By week 6 at 0.1 to 3.0 mg/kg, blood CD4+ and CD8+ T cells had expanded clonally.

Patients were ineligible given autoimmune disease history or systemic immunosuppression. The sampling schedule covered blood at baseline, cycle 4 day 1, and cycle 7 day 1. Generated by immunoSEQ multiplex PCR, the TCRdb table keeps only in-frame clones and is missing some. This table holds approximately 60,000 clones, roughly 86% found once. This specimen was CD4+ or CD8+ T cells sorted from blood, taken in a trial of the OX40 agonist ivuxolimab. The chain recombines TRBV28 with TRBJ2-1; 11 bases line up with TRBD2. This TCR came from an adult with an advanced solid tumor such as melanoma, head and neck, liver or kidney cancer. In DNA form, the CDR3 reads TGTGCCAGCAGTCCGCCGGGACTAGCGGAGTTCTTC. It encodes CASSPPGLAEFF.